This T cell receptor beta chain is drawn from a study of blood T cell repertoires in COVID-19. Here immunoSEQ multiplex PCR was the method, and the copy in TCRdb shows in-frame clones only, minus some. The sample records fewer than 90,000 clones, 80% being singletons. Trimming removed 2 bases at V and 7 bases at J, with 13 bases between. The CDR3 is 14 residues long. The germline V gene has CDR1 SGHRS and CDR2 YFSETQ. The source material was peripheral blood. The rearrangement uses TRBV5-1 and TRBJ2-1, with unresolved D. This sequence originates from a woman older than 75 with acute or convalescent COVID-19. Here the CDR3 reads CASSFQVAENEQFF. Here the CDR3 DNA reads TGCGCCAGCAGCTTTCAAGTGGCGGAAAATGAGCAGTTCTTC.